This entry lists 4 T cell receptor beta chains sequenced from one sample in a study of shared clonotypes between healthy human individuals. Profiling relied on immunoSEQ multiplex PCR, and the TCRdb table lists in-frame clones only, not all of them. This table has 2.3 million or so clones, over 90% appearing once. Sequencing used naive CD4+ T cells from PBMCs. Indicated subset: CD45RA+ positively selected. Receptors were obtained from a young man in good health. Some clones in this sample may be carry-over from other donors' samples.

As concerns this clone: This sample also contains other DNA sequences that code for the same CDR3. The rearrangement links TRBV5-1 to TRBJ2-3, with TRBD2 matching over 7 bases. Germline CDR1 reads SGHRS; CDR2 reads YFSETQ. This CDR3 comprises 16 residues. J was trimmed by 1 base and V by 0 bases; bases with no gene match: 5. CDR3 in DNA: TGCGCCAGCAGCTTGGGGCTAGCGGCGGGCACAGATACGCAGTATTTT. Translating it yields CASSLGLAAGTDTQYF.

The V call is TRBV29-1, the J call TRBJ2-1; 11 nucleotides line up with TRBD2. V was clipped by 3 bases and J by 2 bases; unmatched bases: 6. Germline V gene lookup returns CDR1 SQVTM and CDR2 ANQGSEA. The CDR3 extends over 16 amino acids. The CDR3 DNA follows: TGCAGCGTTGAGAGTCGGACTAGCGGGCCCTACAATGAGCAGTTCTTC. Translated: CSVESRTSGPYNEQFF.

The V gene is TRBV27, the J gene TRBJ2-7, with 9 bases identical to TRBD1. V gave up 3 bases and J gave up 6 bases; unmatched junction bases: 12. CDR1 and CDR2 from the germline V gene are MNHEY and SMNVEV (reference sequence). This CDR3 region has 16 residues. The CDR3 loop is CASSFLFGGQGREQYF. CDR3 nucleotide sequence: TGTGCCAGCAGTTTTCTCTTCGGGGGACAGGGTCGCGAGCAGTACTTC.

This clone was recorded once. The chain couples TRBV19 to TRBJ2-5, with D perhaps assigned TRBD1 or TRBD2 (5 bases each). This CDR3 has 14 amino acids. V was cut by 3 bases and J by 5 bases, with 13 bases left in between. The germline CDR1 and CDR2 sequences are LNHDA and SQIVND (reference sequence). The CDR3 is CASSIRGGVETQYF. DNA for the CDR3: TGTGCCAGTAGTATCCGGGGCGGTGTGGAGACCCAGTACTTC.